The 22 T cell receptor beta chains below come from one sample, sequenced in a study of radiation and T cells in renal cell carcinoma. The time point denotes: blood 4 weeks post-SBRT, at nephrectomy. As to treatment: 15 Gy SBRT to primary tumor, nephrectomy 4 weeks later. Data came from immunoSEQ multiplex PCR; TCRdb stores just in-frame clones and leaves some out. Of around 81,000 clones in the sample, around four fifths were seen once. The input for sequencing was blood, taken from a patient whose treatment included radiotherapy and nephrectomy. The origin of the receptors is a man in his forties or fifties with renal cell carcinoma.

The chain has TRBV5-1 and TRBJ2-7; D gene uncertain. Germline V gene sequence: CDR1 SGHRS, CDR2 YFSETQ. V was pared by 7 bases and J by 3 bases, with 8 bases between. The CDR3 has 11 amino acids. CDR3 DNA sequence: TGCGCCAGCGGTCATTACTACGAGCAGTACTTC. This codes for CASGHYYEQYF.

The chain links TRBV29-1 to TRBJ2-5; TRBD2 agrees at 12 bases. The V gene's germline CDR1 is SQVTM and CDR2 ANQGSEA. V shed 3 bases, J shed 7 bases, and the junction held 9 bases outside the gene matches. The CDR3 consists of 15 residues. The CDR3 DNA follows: TGCAGCGTTGAGGATCTAGCGGGGGGGGCCGGGACCCAGTACTTC. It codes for CSVEDLAGGAGTQYF.

This chain's CDR3 is CASSPFGQHAEAFF. DNA for the CDR3: TGTGCCAGCTCCCCCTTCGGGCAACACGCTGAAGCTTTCTTT. The genes are TRBV18 and TRBJ1-1; no definite D call. V was clipped by 6 bases and J by 6 bases, with 17 bases between them. CDR3 length: 14 amino acids. Per the germline V gene, CDR1 is KGHSH and CDR2 is LQKENI.

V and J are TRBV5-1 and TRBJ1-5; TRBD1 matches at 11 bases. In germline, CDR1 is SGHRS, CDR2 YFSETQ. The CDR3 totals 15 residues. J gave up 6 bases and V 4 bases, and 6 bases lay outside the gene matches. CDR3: CASSPGQGVAQPQHF. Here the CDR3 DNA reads TGCGCCAGCAGCCCGGGACAGGGGGTTGCTCAGCCCCAGCATTTT.

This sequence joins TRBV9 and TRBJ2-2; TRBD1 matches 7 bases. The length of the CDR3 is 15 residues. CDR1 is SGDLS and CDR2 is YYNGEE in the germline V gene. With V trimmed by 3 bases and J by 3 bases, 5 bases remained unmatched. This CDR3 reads CASSAGTAYTGELFF. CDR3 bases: TGTGCCAGCAGCGCTGGGACAGCCTACACCGGGGAGCTGTTTTTT. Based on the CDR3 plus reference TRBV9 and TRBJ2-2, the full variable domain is DSGVTQTPKHLITATGQRVTLRCSPRSGDLSVYWYQQSLDQGLQFLIQYYNGEERAKGNILERFSAQQFPDLHSELNLSSLELGDSALYFCASSAGTAYTGELFFGEGSRLTVL.

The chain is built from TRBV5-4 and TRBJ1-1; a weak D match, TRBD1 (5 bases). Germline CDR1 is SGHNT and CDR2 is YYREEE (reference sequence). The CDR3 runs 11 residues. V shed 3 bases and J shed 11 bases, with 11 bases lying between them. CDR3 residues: CASSSDKAAFF. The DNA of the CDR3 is TGTGCCAGCAGCTCGGACAAGGCGGCTTTCTTT.

This CDR3 reads CASSQGNKRRAFF. CDR3 bases: TGCGCCAGCAGCCAAGGGAATAAACGAAGGGCTTTCTTT. The chain has TRBV4-1 and TRBJ1-1; D remains unclear. The CDR3 has 13 amino acids. Germline values: CDR1 MGHRA, CDR2 YSYEKL. The V end lost 1 base, the J end lost 11 bases, and 14 bases lay between the germline ends.

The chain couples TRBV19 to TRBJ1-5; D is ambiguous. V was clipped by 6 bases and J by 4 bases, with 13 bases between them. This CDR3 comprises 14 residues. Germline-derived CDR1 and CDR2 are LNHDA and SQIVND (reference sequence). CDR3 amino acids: CASRDSGWNQPQHF. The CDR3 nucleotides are TGTGCCAGTAGGGACTCGGGTTGGAATCAGCCCCAGCATTTT.

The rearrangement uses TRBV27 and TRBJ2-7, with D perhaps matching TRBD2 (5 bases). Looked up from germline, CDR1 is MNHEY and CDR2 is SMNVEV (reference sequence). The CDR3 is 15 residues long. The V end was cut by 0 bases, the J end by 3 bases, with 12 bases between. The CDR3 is CASSLSWLEGYEQYF. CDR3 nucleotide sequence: TGTGCCAGCAGTTTATCTTGGCTAGAGGGCTACGAGCAGTACTTC.

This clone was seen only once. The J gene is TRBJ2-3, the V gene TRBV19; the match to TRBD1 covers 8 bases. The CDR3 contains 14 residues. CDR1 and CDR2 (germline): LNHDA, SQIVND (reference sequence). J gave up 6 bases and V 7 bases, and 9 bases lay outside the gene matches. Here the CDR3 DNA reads TGTGCCAGTACCTTGGACAGGGCCGGGGATACGCAGTATTTT. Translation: CASTLDRAGDTQYF.

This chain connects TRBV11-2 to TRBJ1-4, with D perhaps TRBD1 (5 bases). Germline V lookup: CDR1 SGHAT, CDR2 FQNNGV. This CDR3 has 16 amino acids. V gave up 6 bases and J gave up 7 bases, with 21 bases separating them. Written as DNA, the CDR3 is TGTGCCAGCAGGCGCGAGGGGAGGAGTCCGAGTGAAAAACTGTTTTTT. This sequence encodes CASRREGRSPSEKLFF.

Here the CDR3 reads CASSGTEGSSYEQYF. Here the CDR3 DNA reads TGTGCCAGCTCCGGGACAGAGGGTTCCTCCTACGAGCAGTACTTC. V and J are TRBV18 and TRBJ2-7, with 7 positions matching TRBD1. The length of the CDR3 is 15 residues. In germline, CDR1 is KGHSH, CDR2 LQKENI. Trimming took 6 bases from V and 0 from J; bases not matched to a gene: 8. The full variable domain, with the rest looked up from reference TRBV18 and TRBJ2-7, is NAGVMQNPRHLVRRRGQEARLRCSPMKGHSHVYWYRQLPEEGLKFMVYLQKENIIDESGMPKERFSAEFPKEGPSILRIQQVVRGDSAAYFCASSGTEGSSYEQYFGPGTRLTVT.

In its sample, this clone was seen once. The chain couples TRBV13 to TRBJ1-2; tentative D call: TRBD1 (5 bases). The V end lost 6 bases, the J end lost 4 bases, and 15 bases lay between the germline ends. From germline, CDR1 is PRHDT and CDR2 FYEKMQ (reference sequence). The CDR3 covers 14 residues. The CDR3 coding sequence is TGTGCCAGCAGGTTTAGTATGGGGACCTATGGCTACACCTTC. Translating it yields CASRFSMGTYGYTF. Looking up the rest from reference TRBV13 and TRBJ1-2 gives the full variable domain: AAGVIQSPRHLIKEKRETATLKCYPIPRHDTVYWYQQGPGQDPQFLISFYEKMQSDKGSIPDRFSAQQFSDYHSELNMSSLELGDSALYFCASRFSMGTYGYTFGSGTRLTVV.

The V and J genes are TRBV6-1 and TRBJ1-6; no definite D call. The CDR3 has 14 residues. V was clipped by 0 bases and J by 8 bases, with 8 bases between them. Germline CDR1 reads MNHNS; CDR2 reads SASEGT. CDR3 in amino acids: CASSEAQVYSPLHF. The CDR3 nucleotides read TGTGCCAGCAGTGAAGCCCAGGTTTATTCACCCCTCCACTTT.

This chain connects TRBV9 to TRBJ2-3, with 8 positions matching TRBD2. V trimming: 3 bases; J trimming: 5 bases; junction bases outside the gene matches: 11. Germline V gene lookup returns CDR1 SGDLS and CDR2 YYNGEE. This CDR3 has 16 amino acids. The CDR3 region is CASSGLGAGERDTQYF. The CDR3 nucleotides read TGTGCCAGCAGCGGCCTGGGAGCGGGAGAGCGAGATACGCAGTATTTT.

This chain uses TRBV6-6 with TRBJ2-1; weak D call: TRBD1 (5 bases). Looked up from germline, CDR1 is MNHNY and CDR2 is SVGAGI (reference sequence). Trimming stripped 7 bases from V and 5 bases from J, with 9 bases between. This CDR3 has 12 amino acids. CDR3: CASKDNNNEQFF. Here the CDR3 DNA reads TGTGCCAGCAAGGACAATAACAATGAGCAGTTCTTC.

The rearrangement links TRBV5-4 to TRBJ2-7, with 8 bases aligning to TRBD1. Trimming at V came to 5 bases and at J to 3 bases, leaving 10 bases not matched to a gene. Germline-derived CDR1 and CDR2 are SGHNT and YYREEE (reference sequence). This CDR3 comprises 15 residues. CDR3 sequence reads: CASSPDHGTGYEQYF. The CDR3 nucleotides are TGTGCCAGCAGTCCAGACCACGGGACAGGCTACGAGCAGTACTTC.

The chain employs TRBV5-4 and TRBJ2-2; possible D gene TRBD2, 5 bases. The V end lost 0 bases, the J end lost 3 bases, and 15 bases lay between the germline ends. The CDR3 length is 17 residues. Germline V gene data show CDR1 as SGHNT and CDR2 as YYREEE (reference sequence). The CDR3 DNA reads TGTGCCAGCAGCTTGGCCGTGGACTCCTCTCACACCGGGGAGCTGTTTTTT. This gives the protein CASSLAVDSSHTGELFF.

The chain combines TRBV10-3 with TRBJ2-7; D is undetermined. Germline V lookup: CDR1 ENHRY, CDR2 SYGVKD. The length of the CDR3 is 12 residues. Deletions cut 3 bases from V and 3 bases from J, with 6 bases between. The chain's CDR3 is CAISDGRYEQYF. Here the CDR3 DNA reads TGTGCCATCAGTGATGGGCGCTACGAGCAGTACTTC.

The chain's CDR3 is CASSAVAPYGYTF. CDR3 nucleotide sequence: TGTGCCAGTAGTGCGGTCGCCCCGTATGGCTACACCTTC. This chain connects TRBV19 to TRBJ1-2; D is unresolved. Germline CDR1 reads LNHDA; CDR2 reads SQIVND (reference sequence). The CDR3 extends over 13 amino acids. Deletions cut 5 bases from V and 5 bases from J, with 12 bases between.

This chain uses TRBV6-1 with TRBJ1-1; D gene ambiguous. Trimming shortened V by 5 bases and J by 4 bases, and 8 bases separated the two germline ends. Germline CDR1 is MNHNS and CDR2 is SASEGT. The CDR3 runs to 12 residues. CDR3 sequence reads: CASSRAVTEAFF. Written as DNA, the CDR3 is TGTGCCAGCAGTCGTGCGGTCACTGAAGCTTTCTTT.

CDR3 nucleotide sequence: TGTGCCAGCAGTCTCTCCTACAATGAGCAGTTCTTC. The encoded protein is CASSLSYNEQFF. The V gene is TRBV27, the J gene TRBJ2-1; D remains unclear. Per the germline V gene, CDR1 is MNHEY and CDR2 is SMNVEV (reference sequence). The V end lost 5 bases, the J end lost 0 bases, and 2 bases lay between the germline ends. This CDR3 region has 12 residues.